Listed below are T cell receptor beta chains from one sample, sequenced in a study of cytomegalovirus exposure and HLA in healthy donors. Generated by immunoSEQ multiplex PCR, the TCRdb table keeps only in-frame clones and is missing some. The specimen's table records roughly 50,000 clones. Material: PBMCs. These receptors all stem from a man aged 35-49 years in good health and CMV-seropositive. Each CDR3 is given with its conserved first and last residue. The D gene is left open where the match is weak.

TRBV6-1	TRBD1	13	TRBJ2-1	CAMATGGYNEQFF	TGTGCCATGGCGACAGGGGGCTACAATGAGCAGTTCTTC
TRBV28	NA	14	TRBJ2-4	CASSLVSGKSVQYF	TGTGCCAGCAGTTTGGTCTCAGGGAAAAGTGTTCAGTACTTC
TRBV7-9	TRBD2	16	TRBJ2-3	CASSPSTAGMRDTQYF	TGTGCCAGCAGCCCCTCGACAGCGGGAATGCGGGATACGCAGTATTTT
TRBV9	TRBD2	17	TRBJ2-1	CASTLGLAGAPYNEQFF	TGTGCCAGCACCCTGGGACTAGCGGGAGCCCCCTACAATGAGCAGTTCTTC
TRBV18	TRBD2	16	TRBJ2-1	CASSPFGEGSYNEQFF	TGTGCCAGCTCACCCTTCGGGGAGGGGTCCTACAATGAGCAGTTCTTC
TRBV6-1	TRBD1	15	TRBJ2-5	CASSDRDRGEETQYF	TGTGCCAGCAGTGACCGGGACAGGGGCGAGGAGACCCAGTACTTC
TRBV30	NA	12	TRBJ1-3	CAWQPGGNTIYF	TGTGCCTGGCAACCAGGCGGAAACACCATATATTTT
TRBV5-1	TRBD1	15	TRBJ1-5	CASSWTGDSNQPQHF	TGCGCCAGCAGCTGGACAGGGGATAGCAATCAGCCCCAGCATTTT
TRBV6-4	NA	15	TRBJ2-1	CASSVAGMSYNEQFF	TGTGCCAGCAGTGTGGCAGGAATGTCCTACAATGAGCAGTTCTTC
TRBV28	NA	18	TRBJ1-6	CASSLSIGGSSYNSPLHF	TGTGCCAGCAGTTTAAGTATCGGGGGGAGCTCCTATAATTCACCCCTCCACTTT
TRBV6-6	TRBD1	13	TRBJ2-7	CASSWDRGYEQYF	TGTGCCAGCAGCTGGGACAGGGGCTACGAGCAGTACTTC
TRBV6-1	TRBD2	17	TRBJ2-5	CASSDGLAGTLQETQYF	TGTGCCAGCAGTGACGGGCTAGCGGGAACCCTCCAAGAGACCCAGTACTTC
TRBV9	TRBD2	15	TRBJ2-7	CASSVVAGPSYEQYF	TGTGCCAGCAGCGTAGTAGCGGGGCCCTCCTACGAGCAGTACTTC
TRBV18	NA	12	TRBJ2-5	CASSETQETQYF	TGTGCCAGCTCAGAGACACAAGAGACCCAGTACTTC
TRBV6-5	TRBD1	13	TRBJ1-1	CASSGHRGTEAFF	TGTGCCAGCAGTGGCCACAGGGGCACTGAAGCTTTCTTT
TRBV20-1	NA	10	TRBJ2-7	CSAWTNEQYF	TGCAGTGCTTGGACAAACGAGCAGTACTTC
TRBV10-1	NA	14	TRBJ1-2	CASSGETSNYGYTF	TGCGCCAGCAGCGGAGAGACCTCTAACTATGGCTACACCTTC